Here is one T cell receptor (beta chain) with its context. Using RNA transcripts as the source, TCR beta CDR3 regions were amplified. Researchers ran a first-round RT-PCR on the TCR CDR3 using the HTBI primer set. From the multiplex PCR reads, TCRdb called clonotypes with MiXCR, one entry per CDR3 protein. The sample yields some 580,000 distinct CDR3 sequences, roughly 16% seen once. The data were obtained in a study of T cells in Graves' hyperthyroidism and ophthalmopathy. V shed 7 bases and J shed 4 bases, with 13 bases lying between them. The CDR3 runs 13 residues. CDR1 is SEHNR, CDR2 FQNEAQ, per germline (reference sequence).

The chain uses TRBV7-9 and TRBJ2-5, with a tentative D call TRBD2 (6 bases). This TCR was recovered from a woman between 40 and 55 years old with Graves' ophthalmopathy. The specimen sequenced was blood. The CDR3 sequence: CASNPGLRETQYF. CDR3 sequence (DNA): TGTGCCAGCAACCCGGGACTGCGAGAGACCCAGTACTTC.